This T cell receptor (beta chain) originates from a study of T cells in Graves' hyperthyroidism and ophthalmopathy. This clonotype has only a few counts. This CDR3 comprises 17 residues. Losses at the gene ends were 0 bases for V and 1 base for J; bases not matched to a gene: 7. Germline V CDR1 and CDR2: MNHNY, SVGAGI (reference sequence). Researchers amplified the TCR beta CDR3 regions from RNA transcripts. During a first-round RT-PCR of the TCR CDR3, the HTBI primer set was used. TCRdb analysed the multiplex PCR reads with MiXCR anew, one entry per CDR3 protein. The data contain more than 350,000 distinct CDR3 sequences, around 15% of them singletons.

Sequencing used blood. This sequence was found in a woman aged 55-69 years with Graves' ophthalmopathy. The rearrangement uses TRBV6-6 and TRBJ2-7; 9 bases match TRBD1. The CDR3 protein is CASSYSPGQGGSYEQYF. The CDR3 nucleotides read TGTGCCAGCAGTTACTCGCCGGGACAGGGTGGTTCCTACGAGCAGTACTTC.